This T cell receptor (beta chain) was sequenced for a study of human T cells and chemical hapten exposure. Time point meaning: patch test 2, 6 weeks after DPC sensitization. Documented treatment: therapeutic diphenylcyclopropenone sensitization with weekly scalp DPC. This CDR3 has 9 residues. Germline lookup yields CDR1 SQVTM and CDR2 ANQGSEA. Between the trimmed V and J ends, which lost 7 bases and 7 bases, there was a span of 5 bases. This clonotype occurred a few times. TCRdb reanalysed the RACE reads using MiXCR and keeps one entry per CDR3 protein. The data hold some 100,000 distinct CDR3 sequences, with about 9.3% observed a single time.

The TCR comes from a woman aged 40 to 50 with alopecia areata. Some clones in this sample may be carry-over from other donors' samples. The V and J genes are TRBV29-1 and TRBJ2-1, with D unresolved. This specimen consisted of whole blood, obtained in connection with sensitization to the hapten diphenylcyclopropenone (DPC). This CDR3 reads CSGGNEQFF. In nucleotides, the CDR3 is TGCAGCGGGGGTAATGAGCAGTTCTTC.